The entry below describes one T cell receptor (beta chain). The data are from a study of T cell changes during pregnancy in multiple sclerosis. Profiled with immunoSEQ multiplex PCR; TCRdb holds only in-frame clones, not every one. Counted here are about 36,000 clones, approximately 92% occurring once; the ten biggest clones make up less than 1.5%. Germline V lookup: CDR1 MDHEN, CDR2 SYDVKM. The V and J ends lost 2 bases and 5 bases, in that order; junction bases with no gene match: 3. The CDR3 runs to 14 residues. The TCR originated in a female donor with multiple sclerosis, enrolled in a pregnancy study. The chain has TRBV28 and TRBJ2-7, with 10 bases lining up with TRBD2. The material sequenced was PBMCs (not recorded whether the cells were cultured). The CDR3 DNA is TGTGCCAGCAGTTTAAATCTAGCGGGAGACGAGCAGTACTTC. It translates to CASSLNLAGDEQYF.